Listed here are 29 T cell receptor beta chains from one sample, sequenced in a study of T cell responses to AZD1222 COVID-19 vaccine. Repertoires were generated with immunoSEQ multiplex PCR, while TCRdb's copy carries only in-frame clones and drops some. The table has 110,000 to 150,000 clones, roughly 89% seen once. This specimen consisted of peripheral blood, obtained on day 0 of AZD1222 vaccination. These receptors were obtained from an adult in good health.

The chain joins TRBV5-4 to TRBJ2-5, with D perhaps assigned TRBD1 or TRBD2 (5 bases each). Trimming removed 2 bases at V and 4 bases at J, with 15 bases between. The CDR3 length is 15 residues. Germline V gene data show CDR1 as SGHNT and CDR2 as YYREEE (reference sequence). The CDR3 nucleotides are TGTGCCAGCAGCTTCGGGGTCGGGGCTGGAGAGACCCAGTACTTC. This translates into CASSFGVGAGETQYF.

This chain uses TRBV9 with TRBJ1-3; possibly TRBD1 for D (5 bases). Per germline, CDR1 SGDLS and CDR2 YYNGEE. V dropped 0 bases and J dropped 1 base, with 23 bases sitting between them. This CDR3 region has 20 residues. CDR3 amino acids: CASSVGVLAGRTKSGNTIYF. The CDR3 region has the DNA TGTGCCAGCAGCGTAGGAGTTTTGGCAGGGCGGACAAAGTCTGGAAACACCATATATTTT.

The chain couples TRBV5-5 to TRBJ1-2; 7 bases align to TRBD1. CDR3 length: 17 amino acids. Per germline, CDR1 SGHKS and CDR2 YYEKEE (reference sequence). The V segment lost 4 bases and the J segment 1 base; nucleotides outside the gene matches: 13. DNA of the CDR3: TGTGCCAGCAGCCAGACAGGGACCACTAACTTTAACTATGGCTACACCTTC. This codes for CASSQTGTTNFNYGYTF.

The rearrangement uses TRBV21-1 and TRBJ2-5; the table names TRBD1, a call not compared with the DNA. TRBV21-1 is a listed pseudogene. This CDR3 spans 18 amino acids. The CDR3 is CASSRLGTVRLTQETQYF. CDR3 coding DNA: TGTGCCAGCAGCCGACTAGGGACAGTCCGTCTTACCCAAGAGACCCAGTACTTC.

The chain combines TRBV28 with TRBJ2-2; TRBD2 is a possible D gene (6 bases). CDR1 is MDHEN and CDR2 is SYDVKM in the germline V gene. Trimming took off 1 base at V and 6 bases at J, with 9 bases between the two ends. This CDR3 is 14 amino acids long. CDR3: CASSLSTGAGELFF. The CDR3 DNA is TGTGCCAGCAGTTTATCGACGGGAGCCGGGGAGCTGTTTTTT.

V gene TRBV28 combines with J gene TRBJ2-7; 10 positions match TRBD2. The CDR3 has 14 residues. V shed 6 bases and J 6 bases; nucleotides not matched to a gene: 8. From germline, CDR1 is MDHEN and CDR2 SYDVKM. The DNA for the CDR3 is TGTGCCAGCAGATCAGCGGGAGGGCCCATCGAGCAGTACTTC. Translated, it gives CASRSAGGPIEQYF.

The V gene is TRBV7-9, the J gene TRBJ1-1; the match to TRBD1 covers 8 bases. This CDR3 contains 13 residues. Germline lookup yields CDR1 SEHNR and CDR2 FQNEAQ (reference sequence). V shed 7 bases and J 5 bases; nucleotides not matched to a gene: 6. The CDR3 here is CASTDRGGTEAFF. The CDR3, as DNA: TGTGCCAGCACCGACAGGGGAGGGACTGAAGCTTTCTTT.

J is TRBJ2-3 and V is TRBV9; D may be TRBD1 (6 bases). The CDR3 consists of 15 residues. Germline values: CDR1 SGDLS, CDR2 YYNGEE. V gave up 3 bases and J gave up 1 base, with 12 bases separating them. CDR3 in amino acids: CASSAGTPRTDTQYF. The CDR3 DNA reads TGTGCCAGCAGCGCTGGGACACCGCGCACAGATACGCAGTATTTT.

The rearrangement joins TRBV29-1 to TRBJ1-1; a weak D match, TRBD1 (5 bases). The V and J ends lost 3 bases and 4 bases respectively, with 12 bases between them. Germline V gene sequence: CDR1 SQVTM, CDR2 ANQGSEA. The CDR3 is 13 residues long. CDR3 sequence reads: CSVDEGSRTEAFF. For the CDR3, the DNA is TGCAGCGTTGACGAGGGGTCTCGCACTGAAGCTTTCTTT.

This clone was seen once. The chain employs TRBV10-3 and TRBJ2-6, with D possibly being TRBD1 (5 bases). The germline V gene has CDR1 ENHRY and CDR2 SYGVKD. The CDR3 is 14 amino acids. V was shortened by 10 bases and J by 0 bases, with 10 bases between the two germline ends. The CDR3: CATSDSSGANVLTF. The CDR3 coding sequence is TGTGCCACCTCCGACAGCTCTGGGGCCAACGTCCTGACTTTC.

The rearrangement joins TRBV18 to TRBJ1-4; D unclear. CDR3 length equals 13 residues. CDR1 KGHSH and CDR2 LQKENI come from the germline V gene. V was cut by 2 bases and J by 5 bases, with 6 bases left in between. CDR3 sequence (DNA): TGTGCCAGCTCACCAGGCAGAAATGAAAAACTGTTTTTT. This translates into CASSPGRNEKLFF. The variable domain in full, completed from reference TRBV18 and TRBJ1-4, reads NAGVMQNPRHLVRRRGQEARLRCSPMKGHSHVYWYRQLPEEGLKFMVYLQKENIIDESGMPKERFSAEFPKEGPSILRIQQVVRGDSAAYFCASSPGRNEKLFFGSGTQLSVL.

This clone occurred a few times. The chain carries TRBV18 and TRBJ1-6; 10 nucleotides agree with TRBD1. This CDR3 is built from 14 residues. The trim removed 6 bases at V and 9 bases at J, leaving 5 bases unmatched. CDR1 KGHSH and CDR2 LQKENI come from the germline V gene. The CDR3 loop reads CASSAGQGPSPLHF. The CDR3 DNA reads TGTGCCAGCTCGGCGGGACAGGGGCCTTCACCCCTCCACTTT.

CDR3 loop: CASSVGGTAEGYEQYF. Written as DNA, the CDR3 is TGTGCCAGCAGCGTAGGGGGGACAGCGGAGGGCTACGAGCAGTACTTC. V and J are TRBV9 and TRBJ2-7; D perhaps matches TRBD1 (7 bases). The ends were cut back, 0 bases at V and 3 bases at J, with 16 bases in the middle. The CDR3 is 16 amino acids. Looked up from germline, CDR1 is SGDLS and CDR2 is YYNGEE. The full variable domain, completed using reference TRBV9 and TRBJ2-7, is DSGVTQTPKHLITATGQRVTLRCSPRSGDLSVYWYQQSLDQGLQFLIQYYNGEERAKGNILERFSAQQFPDLHSELNLSSLELGDSALYFCASSVGGTAEGYEQYFGPGTRLTVT.

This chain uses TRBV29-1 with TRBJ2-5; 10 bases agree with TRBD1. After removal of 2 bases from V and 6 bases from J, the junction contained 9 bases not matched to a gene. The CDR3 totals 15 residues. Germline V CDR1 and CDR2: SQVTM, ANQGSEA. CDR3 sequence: CSVEILGTGVKTQYF. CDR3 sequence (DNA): TGCAGCGTTGAAATATTGGGGACAGGGGTCAAGACCCAGTACTTC.

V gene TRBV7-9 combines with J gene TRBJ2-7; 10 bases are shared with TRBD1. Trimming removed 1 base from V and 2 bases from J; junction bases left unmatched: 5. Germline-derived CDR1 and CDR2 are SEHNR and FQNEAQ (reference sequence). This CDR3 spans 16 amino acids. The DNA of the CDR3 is TGTGCCAGCAGCTTAGGGGGACAGGGGACACCCTACGAGCAGTACTTC. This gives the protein CASSLGGQGTPYEQYF.

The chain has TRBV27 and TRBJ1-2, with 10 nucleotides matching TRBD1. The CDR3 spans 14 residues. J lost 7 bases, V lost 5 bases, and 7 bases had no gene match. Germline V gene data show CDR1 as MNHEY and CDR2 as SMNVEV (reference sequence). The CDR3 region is CASSGAGQGFGYTF. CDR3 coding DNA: TGTGCCAGCAGTGGGGCGGGACAGGGGTTTGGCTACACCTTC.

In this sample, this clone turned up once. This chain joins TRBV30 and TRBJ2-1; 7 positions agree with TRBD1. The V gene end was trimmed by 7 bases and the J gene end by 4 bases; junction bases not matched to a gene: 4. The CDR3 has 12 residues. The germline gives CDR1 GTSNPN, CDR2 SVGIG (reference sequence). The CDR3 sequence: CASTTGYNEQFF. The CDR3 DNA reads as TGTGCCTCAACGACAGGGTACAATGAGCAGTTCTTC.

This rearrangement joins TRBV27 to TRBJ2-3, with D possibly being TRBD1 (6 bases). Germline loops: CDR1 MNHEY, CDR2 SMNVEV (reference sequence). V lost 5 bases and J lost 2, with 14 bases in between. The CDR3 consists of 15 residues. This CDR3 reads CASSKRQEYTDTQYF. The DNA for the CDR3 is TGTGCCAGCAGTAAACGACAGGAATACACAGATACGCAGTATTTT.

This chain's CDR3 is CASSRDREVAEAFF. The CDR3, as DNA: TGTGCCAGCAGCCGGGACAGGGAGGTCGCTGAAGCTTTCTTT. The rearrangement links TRBV28 to TRBJ1-1, with 9 bases identical to TRBD1. In germline, CDR1 is MDHEN, CDR2 SYDVKM. The ends lost 6 bases at V and 6 bases at J; junction bases unmatched: 8. CDR3 length equals 14 residues.

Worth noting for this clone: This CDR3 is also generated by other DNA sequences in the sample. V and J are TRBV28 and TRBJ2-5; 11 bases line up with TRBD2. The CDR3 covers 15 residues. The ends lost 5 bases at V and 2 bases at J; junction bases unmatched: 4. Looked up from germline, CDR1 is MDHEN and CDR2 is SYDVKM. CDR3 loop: CASSLSGRGQETQYF. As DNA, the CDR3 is TGTGCCAGCAGTCTTAGCGGGAGGGGACAAGAGACCCAGTACTTC. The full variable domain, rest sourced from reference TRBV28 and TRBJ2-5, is DVKVTQSSRYLVKRTGEKVFLECVQDMDHENMFWYRQDPGLGLRLIYFSYDVKMKEKGDIPEGYSVSREKKERFSLILESASTNQTSMYLCASSLSGRGQETQYFGPGTRLLVL.

In DNA, the CDR3 is TGTGCCAGCAGCCAAATATTCCGACTAGGGATGAGGGAGACCCAGTACTTC. Translating it yields CASSQIFRLGMRETQYF. V and J are TRBV3-1 (or the pseudogene TRBV3-2) and TRBJ2-5, with D perhaps TRBD2 (6 bases). The germline V and J ends were trimmed by 2 bases and 5 bases, with 21 bases remaining between them. The CDR3 sequence is 17 residues long. Germline assignment: CDR1 LGHDT and CDR2 YNNKEL (reference sequence).

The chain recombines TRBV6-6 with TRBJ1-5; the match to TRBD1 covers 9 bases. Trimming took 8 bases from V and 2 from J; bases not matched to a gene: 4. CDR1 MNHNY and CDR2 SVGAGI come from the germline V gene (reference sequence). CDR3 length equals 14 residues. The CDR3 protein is CASGRTGGNQPQHF. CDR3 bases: TGTGCCAGCGGAAGGACAGGGGGCAATCAGCCCCAGCATTTT.

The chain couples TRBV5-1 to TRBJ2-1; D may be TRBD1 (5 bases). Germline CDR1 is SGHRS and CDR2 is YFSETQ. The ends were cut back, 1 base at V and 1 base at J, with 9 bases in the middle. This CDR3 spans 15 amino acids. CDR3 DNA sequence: TGCGCCAGCAGCTTGCGGCAGGGATCCTACAATGAGCAGTTCTTC. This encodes CASSLRQGSYNEQFF. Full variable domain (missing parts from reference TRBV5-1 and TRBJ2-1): KAGVTQTPRYLIKTRGQQVTLSCSPISGHRSVSWYQQTPGQGLQFLFEYFSETQRNKGNFPGRFSGRQFSNSRSEMNVSTLELGDSALYLCASSLRQGSYNEQFFGPGTRLTVL.

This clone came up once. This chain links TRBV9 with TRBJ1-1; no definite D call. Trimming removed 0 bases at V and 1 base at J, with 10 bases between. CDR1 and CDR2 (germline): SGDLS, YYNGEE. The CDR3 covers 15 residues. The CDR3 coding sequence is TGTGCCAGCAGCGTAGGGCAGCCAGGGAACACTGAAGCTTTCTTT. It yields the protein CASSVGQPGNTEAFF.

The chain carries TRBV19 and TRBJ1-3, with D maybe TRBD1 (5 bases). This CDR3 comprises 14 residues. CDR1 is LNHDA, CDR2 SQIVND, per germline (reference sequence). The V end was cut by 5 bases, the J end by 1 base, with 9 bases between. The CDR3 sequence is CASSSQGSGNTIYF. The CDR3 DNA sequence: TGTGCCAGTAGTTCCCAGGGTTCTGGAAACACCATATATTTT.

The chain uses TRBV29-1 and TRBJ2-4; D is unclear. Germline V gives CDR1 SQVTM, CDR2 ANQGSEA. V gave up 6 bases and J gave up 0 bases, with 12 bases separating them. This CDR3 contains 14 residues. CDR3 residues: CSVAKNLAKNIQYF. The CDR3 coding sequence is TGCAGCGTCGCAAAGAATCTAGCCAAAAACATTCAGTACTTC. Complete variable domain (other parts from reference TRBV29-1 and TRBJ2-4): SAVISQKPSRDICQRGTSLTIQCQVDSQVTMMFWYRQQPGQSLTLIATANQGSEATYESGFVIDKFPISRPNLTFSTLTVSNMSPEDSSIYLCSVAKNLAKNIQYFGAGTRLSVL.

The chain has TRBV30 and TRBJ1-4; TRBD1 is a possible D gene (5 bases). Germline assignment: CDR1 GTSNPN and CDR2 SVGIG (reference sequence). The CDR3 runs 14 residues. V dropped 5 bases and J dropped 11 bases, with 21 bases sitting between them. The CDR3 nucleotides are TGTGCCTGGGAAGAAGGGGTCCGGCGGGGGAAACTGTTTTTT. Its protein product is CAWEEGVRRGKLFF.

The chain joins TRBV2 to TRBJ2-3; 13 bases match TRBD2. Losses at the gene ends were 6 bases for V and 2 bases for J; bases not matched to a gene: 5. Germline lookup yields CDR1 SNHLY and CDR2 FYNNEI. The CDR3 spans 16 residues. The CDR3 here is CASRLAGGPPTDTQYF. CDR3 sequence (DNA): TGTGCCAGCAGACTAGCGGGAGGGCCTCCCACAGATACGCAGTATTTT. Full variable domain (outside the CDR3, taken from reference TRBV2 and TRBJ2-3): EPEVTQTPSHQVTQMGQEVILRCVPISNHLYFYWYRQILGQKVEFLVSFYNNEISEKSEIFDDQFSVERPDGSNFTLKIRSTKLEDSAMYFCASRLAGGPPTDTQYFGPGTRLTVL.

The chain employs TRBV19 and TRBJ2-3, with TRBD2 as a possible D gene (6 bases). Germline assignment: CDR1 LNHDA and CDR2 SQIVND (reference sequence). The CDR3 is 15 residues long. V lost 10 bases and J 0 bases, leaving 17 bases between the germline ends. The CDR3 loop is CATPPDYPSTDTQYF. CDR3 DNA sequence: TGTGCCACGCCTCCGGACTACCCTAGCACAGATACGCAGTATTTT. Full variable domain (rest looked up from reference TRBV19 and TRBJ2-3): DGGITQSPKYLFRKEGQNVTLSCEQNLNHDAMYWYRQDPGQGLRLIYYSQIVNDFQKGDIAEGYSVSREKKESFPLTVTSAQKNPTAFYLCATPPDYPSTDTQYFGPGTRLTVL.